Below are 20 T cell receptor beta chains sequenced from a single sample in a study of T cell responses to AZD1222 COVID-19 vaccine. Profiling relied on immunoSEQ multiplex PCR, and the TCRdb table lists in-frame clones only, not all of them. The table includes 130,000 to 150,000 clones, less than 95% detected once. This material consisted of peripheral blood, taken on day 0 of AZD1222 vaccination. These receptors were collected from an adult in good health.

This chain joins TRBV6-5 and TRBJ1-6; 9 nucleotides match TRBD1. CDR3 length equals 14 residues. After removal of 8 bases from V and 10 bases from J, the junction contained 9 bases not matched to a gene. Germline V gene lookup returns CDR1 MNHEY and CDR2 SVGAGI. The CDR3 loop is CASGRTGEESPLHF. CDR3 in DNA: TGTGCCAGCGGACGGACAGGGGAGGAATCACCCCTCCACTTT.

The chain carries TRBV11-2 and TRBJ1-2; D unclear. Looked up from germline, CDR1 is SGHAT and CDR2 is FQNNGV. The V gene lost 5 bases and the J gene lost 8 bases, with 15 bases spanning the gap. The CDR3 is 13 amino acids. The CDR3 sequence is CASSQLGQVGYTF. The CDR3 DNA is TGTGCCAGCAGCCAGCTTGGGCAGGTCGGCTACACCTTC.

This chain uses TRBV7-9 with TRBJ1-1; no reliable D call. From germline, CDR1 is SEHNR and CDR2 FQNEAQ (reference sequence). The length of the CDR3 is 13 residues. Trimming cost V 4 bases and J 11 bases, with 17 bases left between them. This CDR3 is CASSYYSNTDAFF. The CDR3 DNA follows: TGTGCCAGCAGCTATTACAGCAATACAGACGCTTTCTTT.

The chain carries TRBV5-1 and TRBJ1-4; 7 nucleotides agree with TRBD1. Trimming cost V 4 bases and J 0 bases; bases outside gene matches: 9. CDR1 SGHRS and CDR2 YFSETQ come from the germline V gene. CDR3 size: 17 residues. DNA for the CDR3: TGCGCCAGCAGCCAAGGGACAGCGCCTGCAACTAATGAAAAACTGTTTTTT. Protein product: CASSQGTAPATNEKLFF. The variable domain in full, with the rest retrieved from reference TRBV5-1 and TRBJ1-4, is KAGVTQTPRYLIKTRGQQVTLSCSPISGHRSVSWYQQTPGQGLQFLFEYFSETQRNKGNFPGRFSGRQFSNSRSEMNVSTLELGDSALYLCASSQGTAPATNEKLFFGSGTQLSVL.

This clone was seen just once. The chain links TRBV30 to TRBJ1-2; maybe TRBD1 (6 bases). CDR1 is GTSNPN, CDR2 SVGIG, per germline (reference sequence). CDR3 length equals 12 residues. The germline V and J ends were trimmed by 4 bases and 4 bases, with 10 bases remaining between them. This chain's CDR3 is CAWTGGAYGYTF. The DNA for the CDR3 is TGTGCCTGGACTGGGGGGGCCTATGGCTACACCTTC.

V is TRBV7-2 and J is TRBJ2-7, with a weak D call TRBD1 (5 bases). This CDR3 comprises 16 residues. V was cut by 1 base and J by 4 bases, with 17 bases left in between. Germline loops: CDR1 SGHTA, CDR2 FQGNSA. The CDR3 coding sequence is TGTGCCAGCAGCTTAGATTCTGGCCAGGGAATTTACGAGCAGTACTTC. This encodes CASSLDSGQGIYEQYF.

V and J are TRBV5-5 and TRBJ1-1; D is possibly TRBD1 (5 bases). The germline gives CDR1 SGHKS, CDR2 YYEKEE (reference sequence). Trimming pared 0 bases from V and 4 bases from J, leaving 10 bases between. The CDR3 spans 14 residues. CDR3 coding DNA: TGTGCCAGCAGCTTGGTAGCCAGGGCCACTGAAGCTTTCTTT. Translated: CASSLVARATEAFF.

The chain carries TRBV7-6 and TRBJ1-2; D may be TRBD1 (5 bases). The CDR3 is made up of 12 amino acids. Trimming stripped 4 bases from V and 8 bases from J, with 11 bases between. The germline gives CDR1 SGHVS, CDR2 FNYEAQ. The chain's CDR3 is CASSYDGTGYTF. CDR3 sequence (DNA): TGTGCCAGCAGCTATGACGGGACCGGCTACACCTTC.

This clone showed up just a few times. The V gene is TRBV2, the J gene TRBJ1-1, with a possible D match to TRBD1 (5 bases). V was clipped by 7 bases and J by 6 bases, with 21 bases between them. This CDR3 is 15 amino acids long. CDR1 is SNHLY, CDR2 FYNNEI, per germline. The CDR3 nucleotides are TGTGCCAGCAACGCCCCCAGGGTCCAAAATCCTGAAGCTTTCTTT. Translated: CASNAPRVQNPEAFF. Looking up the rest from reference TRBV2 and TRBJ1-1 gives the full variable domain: EPEVTQTPSHQVTQMGQEVILRCVPISNHLYFYWYRQILGQKVEFLVSFYNNEISEKSEIFDDQFSVERPDGSNFTLKIRSTKLEDSAMYFCASNAPRVQNPEAFFGQGTRLTVV.

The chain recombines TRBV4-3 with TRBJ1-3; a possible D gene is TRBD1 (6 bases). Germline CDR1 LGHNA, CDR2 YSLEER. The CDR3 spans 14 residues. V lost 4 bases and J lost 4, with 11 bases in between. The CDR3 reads CASSLQGNGNTIYF. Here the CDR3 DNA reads TGCGCCAGCAGCCTGCAGGGGAACGGAAACACCATATATTTT.

CDR3 sequence reads: CASSQYTVDSGTQYF. The CDR3 DNA sequence: TGTGCCAGCAGCCAATATACAGTGGACTCGGGGACCCAGTACTTC. This chain joins TRBV14 and TRBJ2-5, with TRBD2 as a possible D gene (5 bases). V was clipped by 2 bases and J by 7 bases, with 17 bases between them. The CDR3 runs to 15 residues. Germline V gene sequence: CDR1 SGHDN, CDR2 FVKESK.

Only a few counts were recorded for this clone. The CDR3: CASRTHRDTEAFF. The CDR3 DNA reads as TGTGCCAGCAGGACGCACAGGGACACTGAAGCTTTCTTT. The V gene is TRBV6-5, the J gene TRBJ1-1; D might be TRBD1 (6 bases). CDR1 MNHEY and CDR2 SVGAGI come from the germline V gene. The CDR3 runs to 13 residues. V was clipped by 6 bases and J by 3 bases, with 11 bases between them.

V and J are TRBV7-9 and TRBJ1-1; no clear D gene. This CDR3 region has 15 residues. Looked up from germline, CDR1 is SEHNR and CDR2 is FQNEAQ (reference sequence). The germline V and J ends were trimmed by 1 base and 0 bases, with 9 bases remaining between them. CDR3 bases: TGTGCCAGCAGCTTAGTGGCACAGATGAACACTGAAGCTTTCTTT. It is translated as CASSLVAQMNTEAFF. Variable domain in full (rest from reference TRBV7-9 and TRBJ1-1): DTGVSQNPRHKITKRGQNVTFRCDPISEHNRLYWYRQTLGQGPEFLTYFQNEAQLEKSRLLSDRFSAERPKGSFSTLEIQRTEQGDSAMYLCASSLVAQMNTEAFFGQGTRLTVV.

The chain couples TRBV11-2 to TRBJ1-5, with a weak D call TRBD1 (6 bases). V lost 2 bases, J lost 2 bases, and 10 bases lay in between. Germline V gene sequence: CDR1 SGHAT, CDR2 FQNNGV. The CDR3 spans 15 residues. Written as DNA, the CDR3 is TGTGCCAGCAGCTTAAGGGGGGAAGGCAATCAGCCCCAGCATTTT. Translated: CASSLRGEGNQPQHF. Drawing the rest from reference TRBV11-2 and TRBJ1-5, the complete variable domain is EAGVAQSPRYKIIEKRQSVAFWCNPISGHATLYWYQQILGQGPKLLIQFQNNGVVDDSQLPKDRFSAERLKGVDSTLKIQPAKLEDSAVYLCASSLRGEGNQPQHFGDGTRLSIL.

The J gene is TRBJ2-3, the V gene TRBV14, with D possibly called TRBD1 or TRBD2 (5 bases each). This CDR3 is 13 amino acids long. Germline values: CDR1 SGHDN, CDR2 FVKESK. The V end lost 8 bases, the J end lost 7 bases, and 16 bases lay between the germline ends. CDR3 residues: CASEILGTNTQYF. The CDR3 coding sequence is TGTGCCAGCGAAATTCTAGGGACGAATACGCAGTATTTT.

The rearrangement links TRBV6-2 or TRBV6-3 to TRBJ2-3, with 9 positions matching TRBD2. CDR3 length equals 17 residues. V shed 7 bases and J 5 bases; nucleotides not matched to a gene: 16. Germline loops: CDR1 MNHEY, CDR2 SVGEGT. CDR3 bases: TGTGCCAGCACCCCCCACGGGCTAGCGGGGATCTTAGATACGCAGTATTTT. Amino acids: CASTPHGLAGILDTQYF.

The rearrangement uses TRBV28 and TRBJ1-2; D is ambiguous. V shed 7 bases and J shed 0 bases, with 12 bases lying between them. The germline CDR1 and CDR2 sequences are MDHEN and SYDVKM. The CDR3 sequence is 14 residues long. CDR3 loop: CASMAVQTNYGYTF. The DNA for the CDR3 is TGTGCCAGCATGGCAGTCCAGACTAACTATGGCTACACCTTC.

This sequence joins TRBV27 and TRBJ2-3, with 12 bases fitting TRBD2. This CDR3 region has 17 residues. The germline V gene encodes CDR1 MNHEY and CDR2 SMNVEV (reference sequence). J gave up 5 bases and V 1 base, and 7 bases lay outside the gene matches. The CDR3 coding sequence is TGTGCCAGCAGTTTATTCCCTAGCGGGAGGGCTGTAGATACGCAGTATTTT. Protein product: CASSLFPSGRAVDTQYF.

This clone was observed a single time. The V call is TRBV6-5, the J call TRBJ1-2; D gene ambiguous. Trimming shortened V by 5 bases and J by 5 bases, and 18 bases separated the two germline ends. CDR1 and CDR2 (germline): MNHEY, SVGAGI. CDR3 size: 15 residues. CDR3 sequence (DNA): TGTGCCAGCAGTCCGGAAAGATTTGACACGTATGGCTACACCTTC. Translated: CASSPERFDTYGYTF.

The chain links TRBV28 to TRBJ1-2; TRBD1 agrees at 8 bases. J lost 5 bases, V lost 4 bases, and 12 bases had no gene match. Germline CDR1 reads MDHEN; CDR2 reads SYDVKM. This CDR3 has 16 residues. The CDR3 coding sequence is TGTGCCAGCAGTTCGGTACCAGGGGGCTTGAGTTATGGCTACACCTTC. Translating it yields CASSSVPGGLSYGYTF.